One sample yielded the 15 T cell receptor beta chains listed below, sequenced in a study of blood T cell repertoires in COVID-19. The data were produced by immunoSEQ multiplex PCR, yet TCRdb's version contains in-frame clones alone and is incomplete. This sample has 250,000 to 300,000 clones; about 85% occur once, and the top ten carry less than 4.5%. The sequenced material came from peripheral blood. These receptors were obtained from a young man with active or convalescent COVID-19.

This sequence joins TRBV9 and TRBJ2-4; 8 bases agree with TRBD1. Trimming cost V 4 bases and J 8 bases; bases outside gene matches: 5. Germline V lookup: CDR1 SGDLS, CDR2 YYNGEE. The CDR3 covers 13 residues. The DNA for the CDR3 is TGTGCCAGCAGCAACGCAGGGGGCGACATTCAGTACTTC. Translating gives CASSNAGGDIQYF. Based on the CDR3 plus reference TRBV9 and TRBJ2-4, the full variable domain is DSGVTQTPKHLITATGQRVTLRCSPRSGDLSVYWYQQSLDQGLQFLIQYYNGEERAKGNILERFSAQQFPDLHSELNLSSLELGDSALYFCASSNAGGDIQYFGAGTRLSVL.

This CDR3 is CASSEIASYNEQFF. CDR3 sequence (DNA): TGTGCCAGCAGTGAAATAGCCAGCTACAATGAGCAGTTCTTC. The gene calls are TRBV25-1 and TRBJ2-1; D is undetermined. V was trimmed by 2 bases and J by 3 bases, leaving 8 bases between them. Germline assignment: CDR1 MGHDK and CDR2 SYGVNS. This CDR3 has 14 residues.

The CDR3 nucleotides read TGTGCCAGCAGCCCTGGGGGGGAACTCCGGTCCGGCTACACCTTC. Translating gives CASSPGGELRSGYTF. The V call is TRBV11-3, the J call TRBJ1-2; a possible D gene is TRBD1 (5 bases). V lost 5 bases, J lost 8 bases, and 21 bases lay in between. CDR1 and CDR2 from the germline V gene are SGHNT and YENEEA. The length of the CDR3 is 15 residues.

CDR3 sequence: CASSDLGANSPLHF. CDR3 DNA: TGTGCCAGCAGTGATTTAGGGGCGAATTCACCCCTCCACTTT. V is TRBV6-1 and J is TRBJ1-6; tentative D call: TRBD1 (5 bases). V lost 3 bases and J 7 bases, leaving 10 bases between the germline ends. The CDR3 runs 14 residues. In germline, CDR1 is MNHNS, CDR2 SASEGT.

The rearrangement links TRBV7-9 to TRBJ1-6; 7 bases are a match to TRBD1. V lost 7 bases to trimming and J lost 9 bases; unmatched junction nucleotides: 12. CDR3 length equals 15 residues. Germline CDR1 SEHNR, CDR2 FQNEAQ (reference sequence). CDR3: CASTRGAGGVSPLHF. The DNA of the CDR3 is TGTGCCAGCACTAGAGGTGCAGGGGGAGTTTCACCCCTCCACTTT. Complete variable domain (other parts from reference TRBV7-9 and TRBJ1-6): DTGVSQNPRHKITKRGQNVTFRCDPISEHNRLYWYRQTLGQGPEFLTYFQNEAQLEKSRLLSDRFSAERPKGSFSTLEIQRTEQGDSAMYLCASTRGAGGVSPLHFGNGTRLTVT.

This clone was counted between two and nine times. The rearrangement links TRBV2 to TRBJ1-5, with D tentatively TRBD1 (5 bases). The CDR3 runs to 13 residues. Germline loops: CDR1 SNHLY, CDR2 FYNNEI. V lost 7 bases and J lost 0, with 7 bases in between. The CDR3 nucleotides read TGTGCCAGCACACAGGATAGCAATCAGCCCCAGCATTTT. Protein sequence: CASTQDSNQPQHF.

The chain recombines TRBV4-3 with TRBJ2-1, with 9 bases matching TRBD2. V shed 1 base, J shed 11 bases, and the junction held 6 bases outside the gene matches. The CDR3 is made up of 14 amino acids. Germline V gene data show CDR1 as LGHNA and CDR2 as YSLEER. The CDR3 protein is CASSQGLAGWQQFF. The CDR3 DNA sequence: TGCGCCAGCAGCCAAGGGCTAGCGGGATGGCAGCAGTTCTTC.

J is TRBJ2-7 and V is TRBV5-3; 12 nucleotides agree with TRBD2. TRBV5-3 is filed as an ORF, its function uncertain. There are 16 residues in the CDR3. J was trimmed by 5 bases and V by 2 bases; bases with no gene match: 8. CDR3 protein: CARSFPTSGGLDEQYF. The CDR3 nucleotides read TGTGCCAGAAGCTTTCCGACTAGCGGGGGATTGGACGAGCAGTACTTC.

This chain connects TRBV4-3 to TRBJ2-2, with 10 nucleotides matching TRBD2. This CDR3 is 15 amino acids long. Germline trimming cut 7 bases from V and 7 bases from J; bases unmatched to any gene: 9. CDR1 and CDR2 from the germline V gene are LGHNA and YSLEER. This chain's CDR3 is CASTLASGSVGELFF. The CDR3 nucleotides are TGCGCCAGCACTTTGGCTAGCGGGAGCGTCGGGGAGCTGTTTTTT.

The chain has TRBV27 and TRBJ2-7; TRBD1 matches at 7 bases. J lost 0 bases, V lost 4 bases, and 9 bases had no gene match. Germline CDR1 and CDR2: MNHEY and SMNVEV (reference sequence). This CDR3 comprises 16 residues. The CDR3 sequence is CASSSRTGALSYEQYF. For the CDR3, the DNA is TGTGCCAGCAGTTCTAGGACAGGAGCCCTCTCCTACGAGCAGTACTTC.

This clone was observed a few times. The chain has TRBV6-5 and TRBJ1-5; D possibly corresponds to TRBD1 (5 bases). The CDR3 sequence is 15 residues long. In germline, CDR1 is MNHEY, CDR2 SVGAGI. V lost 5 bases, J lost 2 bases, and 13 bases lay in between. CDR3 residues: CASSIIAGGNQPQHF. The CDR3 coding sequence is TGTGCCAGCAGTATAATCGCGGGGGGCAATCAGCCCCAGCATTTT.

This clone was observed once. Since no conserved phenylalanine or tryptophan closes the CDR3, a read error is the likely cause. The DNA is omitted, as the CDR3 cannot be located on it reliably, and the CDR3 follows TCRdb's listing. The chain uses TRBV2 and TRBJ2-7; the table's D call, TRBD2, has no DNA check behind it. Both ends counted, the CDR3 spans 10 residues. Looked up from germline, CDR1 is SNHLY and CDR2 is FYNNEI. The CDR3 loop is CATMGRDSQC.

V and J are TRBV5-4 and TRBJ2-1, with 8 bases that match TRBD2. Germline V lookup: CDR1 SGHNT, CDR2 YYREEE (reference sequence). Trimming removed 3 bases from V and 4 bases from J; junction bases left unmatched: 6. This CDR3 region has 15 residues. DNA for the CDR3: TGTGCCAGCAGCTCACCCGGGACTAGTTACAATGAGCAGTTCTTC. Protein sequence: CASSSPGTSYNEQFF.

The chain joins TRBV29-1 to TRBJ1-1, with a possible D match to TRBD1 (6 bases). This CDR3 is built from 13 residues. From germline, CDR1 is SQVTM and CDR2 ANQGSEA. V lost 6 bases and J lost 1, with 12 bases in between. The DNA for the CDR3 is TGCAGCGTCGATGGACAGACGAACACTGAAGCTTTCTTT. Its translation is CSVDGQTNTEAFF.

The sample holds one count of this clone. This chain joins TRBV5-4 and TRBJ2-5, with D possibly TRBD2 on 6 matching bases. CDR3 size: 16 residues. CDR1 SGHNT and CDR2 YYREEE come from the germline V gene (reference sequence). The germline V and J ends were trimmed by 0 bases and 6 bases, with 18 bases remaining between them. CDR3 coding DNA: TGTGCCAGCAGCTTGGCCGGGGGTGGGCCACGACAGACCCAGTACTTC. Encoded protein: CASSLAGGGPRQTQYF.